One sample yielded the 27 T cell receptor beta chains listed below, sequenced in a study of T cells in Graves' hyperthyroidism and ophthalmopathy. Template material for amplifying TCR beta CDR3 regions consisted of RNA transcripts. The HTBI primer set was used in a first-round RT-PCR of the TCR CDR3. TCRdb reanalysed the multiplex PCR reads using MiXCR and keeps one entry per CDR3 protein. The sample records some 370,000 distinct CDR3 sequences, roughly a sixth being singletons. The sequenced material came from blood. The origin of the receptors is a woman in her twenties or thirties with Graves' hyperthyroidism that later progressed to Graves' ophthalmopathy.

This clonotype was observed many times. The chain joins TRBV5-1 to TRBJ1-1; D perhaps matches TRBD1 (5 bases). This CDR3 is 14 amino acids long. The germline V gene encodes CDR1 SGHRS and CDR2 YFSETQ. Trimming took 0 bases from V and 1 from J, leaving 7 bases between them. The CDR3 DNA reads as TGCGCCAGCAGCTTGGCGGGGCCGAACACTGAAGCTTTCTTT. This codes for CASSLAGPNTEAFF.

The genes are TRBV4-1 and TRBJ2-3; D unclear. Deletions cut 0 bases from V and 4 bases from J, with 11 bases between. This CDR3 has 15 residues. Germline values: CDR1 MGHRA, CDR2 YSYEKL. The CDR3, as DNA: TGCGCCAGCAGCCAAGAACCTCGGCGGTCAGATACGCAGTATTTT. It is translated as CASSQEPRRSDTQYF.

The sample holds many counts of this clonotype. The chain couples TRBV5-8 to TRBJ2-6, with unresolved D. V lost 1 base and J 3 bases, leaving 5 bases between the germline ends. CDR3 size: 14 residues. Germline V gene sequence: CDR1 SGHTS, CDR2 YDEGEE. CDR3 nucleotides: TGTGCCAGCAGCTTGCGGCATGGGGCCAACGTCCTGACTTTC. This codes for CASSLRHGANVLTF.

This clonotype was observed a handful of times. The rearrangement uses TRBV5-1 and TRBJ2-7, with D perhaps matching TRBD2 (5 bases). This CDR3 is built from 16 residues. Trimming stripped 0 bases from V and 4 bases from J, with 17 bases between. CDR1 SGHRS and CDR2 YFSETQ come from the germline V gene. CDR3 amino acids: CASSLVATGGFYEQYF. DNA for the CDR3: TGCGCCAGCAGCTTGGTCGCCACCGGAGGATTTTACGAGCAGTACTTC.

This clonotype was counted ten times or more. The genes are TRBV3-1 and TRBJ1-1; TRBD1 is a possible D gene (6 bases). Trimming took off 0 bases at V and 1 base at J, with 9 bases between the two ends. Germline V gene lookup returns CDR1 LGHDT and CDR2 YNNKEL (reference sequence). The CDR3 length is 15 residues. The CDR3 DNA reads TGTGCCAGCAGCCAAGATCCAGGGGCGAACACTGAAGCTTTCTTT. It encodes CASSQDPGANTEAFF.

This clonotype was counted many times. The chain links TRBV28 to TRBJ2-3; D is ambiguous. The CDR3 covers 15 residues. Germline V gene sequence: CDR1 MDHEN, CDR2 SYDVKM. V was clipped by 6 bases and J by 5 bases, with 18 bases between them. CDR3 protein: CASRPIIGGRDTQYF. CDR3 DNA: TGTGCCAGCAGGCCTATCATCGGCGGAAGAGATACGCAGTATTTT.

At least ten counts were recorded for this clonotype. The chain is built from TRBV2 and TRBJ1-1; TRBD1 is a possible D gene (5 bases). The CDR3 contains 14 residues. Germline V gene lookup returns CDR1 SNHLY and CDR2 FYNNEI. V was pared by 8 bases and J by 3 bases, with 16 bases between. CDR3 sequence (DNA): TGTGCCAGCGGGGGGACCAGGGCGGACACTGAAGCTTTCTTT. It specifies CASGGTRADTEAFF.

With respect to this clonotype: A much bigger clone sits one base away, suggesting this may be a read error. The chain carries TRBV7-8 and TRBJ2-1; 12 bases are shared with TRBD2. This CDR3 has 15 amino acids. Germline lookup yields CDR1 SGHVS and CDR2 FQNEAQ. The CDR3 is CASGFLAGGPYEQFF. CDR3 sequence (DNA): TGTGCCAGCGGCTTCCTAGCGGGGGGGCCGTATGAGCAGTTCTTC.

This clonotype was observed many times. The gene calls are TRBV11-2 and TRBJ1-1, with D uncertain. This CDR3 has 15 residues. V was shortened by 5 bases and J by 3 bases, with 16 bases between the two germline ends. Germline V lookup: CDR1 SGHAT, CDR2 FQNNGV. The CDR3 protein is CASSDRRQFYTEAFF. The DNA for the CDR3 is TGTGCCAGCAGCGATAGACGGCAATTTTACACTGAAGCTTTCTTT. Full variable domain (rest looked up from reference TRBV11-2 and TRBJ1-1): EAGVAQSPRYKIIEKRQSVAFWCNPISGHATLYWYQQILGQGPKLLIQFQNNGVVDDSQLPKDRFSAERLKGVDSTLKIQPAKLEDSAVYLCASSDRRQFYTEAFFGQGTRLTVV.

In this sample, this clonotype turned up a few times. The chain uses TRBV29-1 and TRBJ2-1; 9 bases are shared with TRBD1. The CDR3 has 15 amino acids. Germline CDR1 SQVTM, CDR2 ANQGSEA. Trimming at V came to 4 bases and at J to 7 bases, leaving 11 bases not matched to a gene. As DNA, the CDR3 is TGCAGCGTTGCGGGGACAGGGACGGATGTGAATGAGCAGTTCTTC. Encoded protein: CSVAGTGTDVNEQFF.

The sample holds many counts of this clonotype. This chain uses TRBV6-2 or TRBV6-3 with TRBJ2-7; D remains unclear. The CDR3 contains 12 residues. In germline, CDR1 is MNHEY, CDR2 SVGEGT. With 5 bases removed from V and 6 bases from J, the gap between germline ends came to 11 bases. The CDR3 region has the DNA TGTGCCAGCAGTGCGGACGACCTCGAGCAGTACTTC. It codes for CASSADDLEQYF.

This sequence joins TRBV5-6 and TRBJ2-7; D is possibly TRBD1 or TRBD2 (5 bases each). Germline V gene data show CDR1 as SGHDT and CDR2 as YYEEEE. The CDR3 consists of 13 residues. With 2 bases removed from V and 3 bases from J, the gap between germline ends came to 9 bases. The CDR3 loop reads CASSFGDDYEQYF. The CDR3 DNA reads TGTGCCAGCAGCTTCGGGGACGACTACGAGCAGTACTTC.

J is TRBJ1-3 and V is TRBV3-1, with 10 bases fitting TRBD1. Germline lookup yields CDR1 LGHDT and CDR2 YNNKEL (reference sequence). This CDR3 is 15 amino acids long. V lost 4 bases, J lost 3 bases, and 3 bases stayed unmatched. CDR3 loop: CASSRDRGGGNTIYF. CDR3 nucleotides: TGTGCCAGCAGCCGGGACAGGGGTGGTGGAAACACCATATATTTT.

V usage is TRBV2 and J usage is TRBJ1-5, with D possibly TRBD1 on 5 matching bases. Per germline, CDR1 SNHLY and CDR2 FYNNEI. The CDR3 spans 15 residues. The V gene lost 6 bases and the J gene lost 5 bases, with 17 bases spanning the gap. Here the CDR3 reads CASSSGPWHHQPQHF. CDR3 coding DNA: TGTGCCAGCAGCTCAGGGCCCTGGCACCATCAGCCCCAGCATTTT.

This clonotype was observed at least ten times. The rearrangement links TRBV14 to TRBJ1-4, with a possible D match to TRBD1 (6 bases). V dropped 1 base and J dropped 8 bases, with 20 bases sitting between them. Per germline, CDR1 SGHDN and CDR2 FVKESK. The CDR3 spans 17 residues. In nucleotides, the CDR3 is TGTGCCAGCAGCCAAGGGGATCACGGGGGCGACGTAGAAAAACTGTTTTTT. As protein: CASSQGDHGGDVEKLFF. The entire variable domain, with the rest obtained from reference TRBV14 and TRBJ1-4, is as follows: EAGVTQFPSHSVIEKGQTVTLRCDPISGHDNLYWYRRVMGKEIKFLLHFVKESKQDESGMPNNRFLAERTGGTYSTLKVQPAELEDSGVYFCASSQGDHGGDVEKLFFGSGTQLSVL.

The sample holds a few counts of this clonotype. This sequence joins TRBV18 and TRBJ2-7; no clear D. CDR1 and CDR2 from the germline V gene are KGHSH and LQKENI. V was clipped by 0 bases and J by 2 bases, with 5 bases between them. The CDR3 is 13 amino acids. The CDR3 DNA reads as TGTGCCAGCTCACCACCGAGTACCTACGAGCAGTACTTC. Translating gives CASSPPSTYEQYF.

Concerning this clonotype itself: This clone may be a read error of a much larger clone one base away. CDR3 bases: TGTGCCAGCAGCTTAGATTCCGGGGTTTTTGGCGAAGAACTGTTTTTT. It yields the protein CASSLDSGVFGEELFF. The chain recombines TRBV7-9 with TRBJ1-4; D gene unclear. This CDR3 spans 16 amino acids. In germline, CDR1 is SEHNR, CDR2 FQNEAQ (reference sequence). V lost 1 base and J 12 bases, leaving 21 bases between the germline ends.

This clonotype was seen repeatedly, ten times or more. The CDR3 loop is CAWGTGIAPLHF. The CDR3 bases are TGTGCCTGGGGGACAGGGATCGCACCCCTCCACTTT. This sequence joins TRBV30 and TRBJ1-6; 9 bases fit TRBD1. The CDR3 consists of 12 residues. Germline values: CDR1 GTSNPN, CDR2 SVGIG (reference sequence). J was trimmed by 11 bases and V by 5 bases; bases with no gene match: 4. Complete variable domain (other parts from reference TRBV30 and TRBJ1-6): SQTIHQWPATLVQPVGSPLSLECTVEGTSNPNLYWYRQAAGRGLQLLFYSVGIGQISSEVPQNLSASRPQDRQFILSSKKLLLSDSGFYLCAWGTGIAPLHFGNGTRLTVT.

As concerns this clonotype: Being one base from a much bigger clone, this may be a read error. The J gene is TRBJ2-2, the V gene TRBV24-1; a possible D gene is TRBD2 (6 bases). The CDR3 has 13 residues. Germline assignment: CDR1 KGHDR and CDR2 SFDVKD. CDR3 nucleotides: TGTGCCACCAGTGATTTGTGGGGCGGGGAGCTGTCTTTT. Its translation is CATSDLWGGELSF.

With respect to this clonotype: A much bigger clone sits one base away, suggesting this may be a read error. This chain uses TRBV28 with TRBJ2-3; a possible D gene is TRBD2 (6 bases). This CDR3 comprises 21 residues. The V gene's germline CDR1 is MDHEN and CDR2 SYDVKM. This chain's CDR3 is CASSTPPGPPRRATSTDAQYF. The CDR3 DNA sequence: TGTGCCAGCAGCACCCCACCGGGACCCCCGCGGAGGGCCACTAGCACAGATGCGCAGTATTTT.

Remarks on this clonotype: A much larger clone differs by one base, so this may be a read error. The chain is built from TRBV9 and TRBJ1-2, with TRBD1 matching over 7 bases. The CDR3 covers 15 residues. Germline V lookup: CDR1 SGDLS, CDR2 YYNGEE. The CDR3, as DNA: TGTGCCGGCAGCCCGCAGACAGGGCGGCCTCATGGCTACACCTTC. This gives the protein CAGSPQTGRPHGYTF.

This clonotype was counted at least ten times. V gene TRBV2 combines with J gene TRBJ2-5; a weak D match, TRBD2 (6 bases). Germline V CDR1 and CDR2: SNHLY, FYNNEI. This CDR3 is built from 14 residues. The germline V and J ends were trimmed by 6 bases and 13 bases, with 24 bases remaining between them. The CDR3 region has the DNA TGTGCCAGCAGCATTAGCGGAGGGTCAGACCGCGGGTACTTC. This encodes CASSISGGSDRGYF.

The chain couples TRBV5-1 to TRBJ2-7, with D possibly matching TRBD1 (5 bases). Germline values: CDR1 SGHRS, CDR2 YFSETQ. The CDR3 loop spans 15 amino acids. V dropped 3 bases and J dropped 3 bases, with 16 bases sitting between them. In DNA form, the CDR3 reads TGCGCCAGCAGCTATCGACCTCAGGGATACTACGAGCAGTACTTC. It is translated as CASSYRPQGYYEQYF.

The table lists this clonotype with many counts. The V call is TRBV11-2, the J call TRBJ2-1; TRBD2 matches at 10 bases. With V trimmed by 6 bases and J by 3 bases, 5 bases remained unmatched. CDR3 length: 15 amino acids. Looked up from germline, CDR1 is SGHAT and CDR2 is FQNNGV. This chain's CDR3 is CASRALAGSYNEQFF. The CDR3 bases are TGTGCCAGCAGAGCACTAGCGGGGAGCTACAATGAGCAGTTCTTC.

This clonotype was found many times. V and J are TRBV2 and TRBJ2-3; unclear D gene. V was trimmed by 9 bases and J by 0 bases, leaving 13 bases between them. This CDR3 has 14 residues. Germline CDR1 SNHLY, CDR2 FYNNEI. The CDR3 DNA sequence: TGTGCCAGTAATGGGCCTCAGAGCACAGATACGCAGTATTTT. Protein product: CASNGPQSTDTQYF.

CDR3 residues: CASSIAGGYSGANVLTF. Here the CDR3 DNA reads TGTGCCAGTAGTATTGCGGGGGGATACTCTGGGGCCAACGTCCTGACTTTC. The V call is TRBV19, the J call TRBJ2-6; 8 bases line up with TRBD2. V shed 3 bases, J shed 0 bases, and the junction held 4 bases outside the gene matches. The CDR3 contains 17 residues. CDR1 and CDR2 from the germline V gene are LNHDA and SQIVND (reference sequence).

The CDR3: CASSTGSSGNTIYF. CDR3 in DNA: TGTGCCAGCAGTACGGGATCCTCTGGAAACACCATATATTTT. The chain couples TRBV27 to TRBJ1-3; D not certain. CDR1 is MNHEY and CDR2 is SMNVEV in the germline V gene (reference sequence). Deletions cut 5 bases from V and 0 bases from J, with 8 bases between. The CDR3 extends over 14 amino acids.